This T cell receptor beta chain is drawn from a study of regulatory T cells in long-lasting Graves disease. The V and J ends lost 2 bases and 4 bases, in that order; junction bases with no gene match: 10. Germline V gene data show CDR1 as SQVTM and CDR2 as ANQGSEA. There are 16 residues in the CDR3. Time point specified: persistent/refractory GD, antithyroid drugs over 5 years with positive TRAb. PBMCs were the source of the RNA used for TCR sequencing. This clonotype came up a few times. Investigators prepared the TCR beta libraries by applying iRepertoire HTBI primers and Arm-PCR of CDR3 regions. TCRdb fed the multiplex PCR reads into MiXCR, producing one record per CDR3 protein. This table holds 400,000 to 600,000 distinct CDR3 sequences, approximately 21% found once.

The J gene is TRBJ1-3, the V gene TRBV29-1, with 8 bases matching TRBD1. Sequencing was performed on peripheral blood mononuclear cells (PBMCs), taken when the disease was refractory, from a patient treated with antithyroid drugs. This TCR derives from a female donor with Graves disease. The chain's CDR3 is CSVESRRTGTGNTIYF. DNA for the CDR3: TGCAGCGTTGAAAGTCGCCGGACAGGGACCGGAAACACCATATATTTT.